This T cell receptor (beta chain) was obtained from a study of cytomegalovirus exposure and HLA in healthy donors. 60 Vbeta and 13 Jbeta primers were used in PCR. Data came from immunoSEQ multiplex PCR; TCRdb stores just in-frame clones and leaves some out. The sample yields roughly 150,000 clones, around four fifths seen once. The V gene end was trimmed by 4 bases and the J gene end by 3 bases; junction bases not matched to a gene: 4. In germline, CDR1 is MNHNS, CDR2 SASEGT. The CDR3 extends over 14 amino acids. The TCR sequence derives from a man aged 25 to 40 in good health and CMV-seronegative. The sample comprised PBMCs. The chain uses TRBV6-1 and TRBJ1-1; TRBD1 matches at 8 bases. CDR3 in DNA: TGTGCCAGCAGTGCGACAGGGGCTTACACTGAAGCTTTCTTT. Translation: CASSATGAYTEAFF.